Listed here are 28 T cell receptor beta chains from one sample, sequenced in a study of T-cell reconstitution after alpha-beta-depleted transplantation in children. For TCRbeta, the library was prepared with unique molecular identifiers. TCRdb re-called the PCR reads with MiXCR, one entry per CDR3 protein. Found here are about 590,000 distinct CDR3 sequences, 13% of them singletons; the top ten hold 2% to 2.5%. Specimen: PBMCs, mostly from graft donor cells, collected 360 days after TCRalphabeta/CD19-depleted stem cell transplant. These receptor sequences come from a male patient younger than 18 who had a stem cell transplant for acute myeloid leukemia, so the T cells may come from the graft donor.

J is TRBJ2-3 and V is TRBV12-3 or TRBV12-4; 11 nucleotides align to TRBD1. Trimming removed 6 bases from V and 4 bases from J; junction bases left unmatched: 12. The CDR3 extends over 17 amino acids. DNA for the CDR3: TGTGCCAGCAGCCCCCCCCCGGACAGGGGGCCCGCAGATACGCAGTATTTT. Its protein product is CASSPPPDRGPADTQYF.

In DNA form, the CDR3 reads TGCAGTAAGGCGACGGGGGTGGGGTACAATGAGCAGTTCTTC. This codes for CSKATGVGYNEQFF. The chain is built from TRBV20-1 and TRBJ2-1; maybe TRBD2 (6 bases). The V gene lost 8 bases and the J gene lost 4 bases, with 18 bases spanning the gap. This CDR3 region has 14 residues. Germline values: CDR1 DFQATT, CDR2 SNEGSKA (reference sequence).

For the CDR3, the DNA is TGCAGTGCTAGAGATCGCGGGGCAGGGGCCGGGGAGCTGTTTTTT. It translates to CSARDRGAGAGELFF. The V call is TRBV20-1, the J call TRBJ2-2, with D perhaps given as TRBD1 or TRBD2 (6 bases each). The germline V gene encodes CDR1 DFQATT and CDR2 SNEGSKA (reference sequence). The V end lost 0 bases, the J end lost 6 bases, and 14 bases lay between the germline ends. This CDR3 has 15 amino acids.

This clonotype turned up a few times. V and J are TRBV18 and TRBJ2-3, with D unclear. Per the germline V gene, CDR1 is KGHSH and CDR2 is LQKENI. This CDR3 is built from 15 residues. Deletions cut 4 bases from V and 3 bases from J, with 14 bases between. The CDR3 coding sequence is TGTGCCAGCTCACGTGATTGGGTAGGAACAGATACGCAGTATTTT. It specifies CASSRDWVGTDTQYF.

Ten or more counts support this clonotype. The gene calls are TRBV12-3 or TRBV12-4 and TRBJ2-4; the D call may be TRBD1 or TRBD2 (5 bases each). The CDR3 is 14 amino acids. Trimming left V 5 bases short and J 0 bases short, with 8 bases between. In nucleotides, the CDR3 is TGTGCCAGCAGTCAGGGAGTAGCCAAAAACATTCAGTACTTC. It encodes CASSQGVAKNIQYF.

The sample holds many counts of this clonotype. The chain carries TRBV28 and TRBJ2-1, with TRBD2 identical over 7 bases. Losses at the gene ends were 5 bases for V and 7 bases for J; bases not matched to a gene: 23. CDR3 length: 19 amino acids. The germline V gene encodes CDR1 MDHEN and CDR2 SYDVKM. CDR3: CASSPLFRSGSENRNEQFF. In nucleotides, the CDR3 is TGTGCCAGCAGTCCGCTCTTTCGTAGCGGGTCCGAGAATCGAAATGAGCAGTTCTTC.

The chain couples TRBV15 to TRBJ2-3; D gene unclear. V was cut by 5 bases and J by 3 bases, with 6 bases left in between. Germline V CDR1 and CDR2: LNHNV, YYDKDF (reference sequence). The CDR3 is 12 amino acids. CDR3 in DNA: TGTGCCACCAGCTTTGGGACAGATACGCAGTATTTT. It encodes CATSFGTDTQYF.

This clonotype has more than one count but fewer than ten. This chain connects TRBV5-6 to TRBJ2-5, with 8 bases aligning to TRBD1. Germline loops: CDR1 SGHDT, CDR2 YYEEEE. V was pared by 6 bases and J by 8 bases, with 12 bases of the junction left unmatched. The CDR3 loop spans 14 amino acids. The CDR3: CASTLRQGSRTQYF. CDR3 DNA: TGTGCCAGCACCCTTAGACAGGGGTCGCGTACCCAGTACTTC.

J is TRBJ2-5 and V is TRBV20-1; D is possibly TRBD2 (6 bases). CDR3 size: 12 residues. Germline CDR1 and CDR2: DFQATT and SNEGSKA (reference sequence). Trimming cost V 4 bases and J 6 bases, with 12 bases left between them. CDR3 sequence: CSATASEKTQYF. CDR3 nucleotide sequence: TGCAGTGCTACGGCTAGCGAAAAGACCCAGTACTTC.

This clonotype was seen ten or more times. The chain couples TRBV20-1 to TRBJ2-2; 15 nucleotides line up with TRBD2. CDR3 length equals 16 residues. Germline CDR1 is DFQATT and CDR2 is SNEGSKA (reference sequence). V lost 5 bases and J lost 5; bases outside the gene matches: 6. The CDR3 DNA reads as TGCAGTGCTTCGGGACTAGCGGGAGGCGGAACCGGGGAGCTGTTTTTT. Amino acids: CSASGLAGGGTGELFF.

A few counts support this clonotype. CDR3 residues: CSAQRADTQYF. In DNA, the CDR3 is TGCAGTGCCCAGAGGGCAGATACGCAGTATTTT. The genes are TRBV20-1 and TRBJ2-3, with D maybe TRBD2 (5 bases). With 6 bases removed from V and 4 bases from J, the gap between germline ends came to 8 bases. The CDR3 covers 11 residues. Per germline, CDR1 DFQATT and CDR2 SNEGSKA (reference sequence).

Only a few counts were recorded for this clonotype. The chain joins TRBV29-1 to TRBJ1-5; D gene uncertain. Germline CDR1 is SQVTM and CDR2 is ANQGSEA. The CDR3 extends over 14 amino acids. The V and J ends lost 4 bases and 1 base respectively, with 11 bases between them. CDR3: CSVAGSGSNQPQHF. The CDR3 nucleotides are TGCAGCGTTGCAGGTTCAGGCAGCAATCAGCCCCAGCATTTT.

This clonotype was observed a handful of times. The J gene is TRBJ2-7, the V gene TRBV12-3 or TRBV12-4; 10 bases map to TRBD2. This CDR3 is 15 amino acids long. V lost 7 bases, J lost 8 bases, and 14 bases stayed unmatched. DNA for the CDR3: TGTGCCAGCACACGTACTAGCGGGATCCCGGCTAAGCAGTACTTC. It codes for CASTRTSGIPAKQYF.

A few counts support this clonotype. V usage is TRBV28 and J usage is TRBJ1-4; D might be TRBD1 (5 bases). Trimming cost V 8 bases and J 3 bases, with 19 bases left between them. Per germline, CDR1 MDHEN and CDR2 SYDVKM. The CDR3 runs to 16 residues. CDR3 amino acids: CASEPGDGAANEKLFF. CDR3 DNA: TGTGCCAGCGAGCCGGGGGACGGGGCAGCTAATGAAAAACTGTTTTTT.

The rearrangement links TRBV28 to TRBJ2-7; 7 positions agree with TRBD1. Germline V gives CDR1 MDHEN, CDR2 SYDVKM. The CDR3 has 15 residues. Trimming at V came to 4 bases and at J to 4 bases, leaving 10 bases not matched to a gene. The CDR3 bases are TGTGCCAGCAGTTCCCCCGCCCTCAGGGGGTACGAGCAGTACTTC. Its protein product is CASSSPALRGYEQYF.

This clonotype was counted only a few times. The chain has TRBV6-2 or TRBV6-3 and TRBJ2-1; 9 positions match TRBD2. The CDR3 consists of 16 residues. The V gene end was trimmed by 3 bases and the J gene end by 5 bases; junction bases not matched to a gene: 8. Germline V lookup: CDR1 MNHEY, CDR2 SVGEGT. The CDR3 loop reads CASSYLLAGLDNEQFF. Written as DNA, the CDR3 is TGTGCCAGCAGTTATCTACTAGCGGGCCTCGACAATGAGCAGTTCTTC.

The CDR3 loop reads CASSFGPGGPQYF. CDR3 nucleotides: TGTGCCAGCAGCTTCGGACCAGGGGGTCCCCAGTACTTC. The chain combines TRBV5-6 with TRBJ2-5; 7 bases map to TRBD1. CDR3 length: 13 amino acids. J gave up 9 bases and V 2 bases, and 7 bases lay outside the gene matches. Germline V gene sequence: CDR1 SGHDT, CDR2 YYEEEE.

The rearrangement links TRBV20-1 to TRBJ2-5; D is unresolved. The CDR3 runs 11 residues. V lost 5 bases, J lost 8 bases, and 12 bases lay in between. Germline lookup yields CDR1 DFQATT and CDR2 SNEGSKA (reference sequence). This chain's CDR3 is CSAQGSATQYF. In nucleotides, the CDR3 is TGCAGTGCTCAAGGCAGCGCTACCCAGTACTTC.

V usage is TRBV20-1 and J usage is TRBJ2-1, with 9 bases lining up with TRBD2. The CDR3 has 17 amino acids. CDR1 and CDR2 from the germline V gene are DFQATT and SNEGSKA (reference sequence). J lost 4 bases, V lost 0 bases, and 10 bases had no gene match. This chain's CDR3 is CSARDRFGTSNYNEQFF. CDR3 coding DNA: TGCAGTGCTAGAGATCGGTTTGGGACTAGCAATTACAATGAGCAGTTCTTC.

The rearrangement joins TRBV21-1 to TRBJ2-1; the listed D gene, TRBD1, was not tested against the DNA. TRBV21-1 is a pseudogene locus. The CDR3 has 13 residues. The CDR3 region has the DNA TGTGCCAGCAGCAAAAGACAGTACAATGAGCAGTTCTTC. Its translation: CASSKRQYNEQFF.

V is TRBV6-2 or TRBV6-3 and J is TRBJ1-2; the D is unclear. The CDR3 has 16 residues. Per germline, CDR1 MNHEY and CDR2 SVGEGT. The V end lost 6 bases, the J end lost 6 bases, and 23 bases lay between the germline ends. This CDR3 is CASSDPPGLFGDGYTF. The DNA for the CDR3 is TGTGCCAGCAGCGACCCTCCAGGCCTTTTTGGCGATGGCTACACCTTC.

The genes are TRBV7-6 and TRBJ2-3, with TRBD1 identical over 11 bases. Germline lookup yields CDR1 SGHVS and CDR2 FNYEAQ. This CDR3 comprises 17 residues. V was pared by 2 bases and J by 4 bases, with 8 bases of the junction left unmatched. DNA of the CDR3: TGTGCCAGCAGCTTACCCCCCGGACAGGGGGCACCAGATACGCAGTATTTT. This sequence encodes CASSLPPGQGAPDTQYF.

In its sample, this clonotype was seen many times. In DNA, the CDR3 is TGTGCCAGCACTTTCAGGGAGCTGGAGTACTTC. Its protein is CASTFRELEYF. This chain uses TRBV28 with TRBJ2-4; D possibly matches TRBD1 or TRBD2 (5 bases each). Trimming shortened V by 7 bases and J by 14 bases, and 15 bases separated the two germline ends. The CDR3 covers 11 residues. The germline CDR1 and CDR2 sequences are MDHEN and SYDVKM. Based on the CDR3 plus reference TRBV28 and TRBJ2-4, the full variable domain is DVKVTQSSRYLVKRTGEKVFLECVQDMDHENMFWYRQDPGLGLRLIYFSYDVKMKEKGDIPEGYSVSREKKERFSLILESASTNQTSMYLCASTFRELEYFGAGTRLSVL.

This clonotype was seen a handful of times. The CDR3: CASSSPRGRATYEQYF. CDR3 bases: TGTGCCAGCAGTTCACCACGGGGACGGGCTACCTACGAGCAGTACTTC. The V call is TRBV12-3 or TRBV12-4, the J call TRBJ2-7, with D perhaps given as TRBD1 or TRBD2 (5 bases each). This CDR3 has 16 residues. Trimming took 4 bases from V and 2 from J, leaving 18 bases between them.

This clonotype showed up many times. The chain joins TRBV20-1 to TRBJ2-7, with D perhaps matching TRBD1 or TRBD2 (5 bases each). There are 16 residues in the CDR3. Trimming took 0 bases from V and 2 from J, leaving 17 bases between them. Per the germline V gene, CDR1 is DFQATT and CDR2 is SNEGSKA (reference sequence). The CDR3 nucleotides are TGCAGTGCTAGAGATCTATCTAGAGGGGTCACCTACGAGCAGTACTTC. It translates to CSARDLSRGVTYEQYF.

Only a few counts were recorded for this clonotype. J is TRBJ1-1 and V is TRBV29-1, with TRBD1 as a possible D gene (5 bases). The CDR3 is made up of 11 amino acids. Looked up from germline, CDR1 is SQVTM and CDR2 is ANQGSEA. Trimming removed 6 bases from V and 5 bases from J, with 10 bases in between. CDR3 protein: CSVPGSTEAFF. The DNA of the CDR3 is TGCAGCGTCCCAGGGTCTACTGAAGCTTTCTTT.

This rearrangement joins TRBV5-5 to TRBJ1-5, with D possibly being TRBD1 (6 bases). From germline, CDR1 is SGHKS and CDR2 YYEKEE (reference sequence). The CDR3 is 16 amino acids. The germline V and J ends were trimmed by 4 bases and 0 bases, with 14 bases remaining between them. The chain's CDR3 is CASSISGAYSNQPQHF. The CDR3 nucleotides read TGTGCCAGCAGCATTTCAGGGGCGTATAGCAATCAGCCCCAGCATTTT.

The table lists this clonotype with a few counts. The chain recombines TRBV6-1 with TRBJ1-1, with D tentatively TRBD1 (6 bases). Germline loops: CDR1 MNHNS, CDR2 SASEGT. The CDR3 totals 14 residues. V was cut by 6 bases and J by 4 bases, with 15 bases left in between. DNA for the CDR3: TGTGCCAGCAGCCGGGACACTCGGGTCACTGAAGCTTTCTTT. This encodes CASSRDTRVTEAFF.